The 12 T cell receptor beta chains below all came from one sample that was sequenced in a study of T cell changes during pregnancy in multiple sclerosis. The table came from immunoSEQ multiplex PCR; TCRdb's copy has only in-frame clones and leaves some out. The profile shows 78,000 or so clones, about 92% of them singletons. This specimen consisted of peripheral blood, obtained before pregnancy. The receptors were gathered from a female donor with multiple sclerosis, enrolled in a pregnancy study.

Only one count was recorded for this clone. This rearrangement joins TRBV6-6 to TRBJ2-7; TRBD2 matches at 11 bases. From germline, CDR1 is MNHNY and CDR2 SVGAGI (reference sequence). V lost 6 bases, J lost 4 bases, and 5 bases stayed unmatched. The CDR3 has 14 residues. The CDR3, as DNA: TGTGCCAGCAGCCCCACTAGCGGGAGTTACGAGCAGTACTTC. This sequence encodes CASSPTSGSYEQYF.

This chain joins TRBV2 and TRBJ1-5; possible D gene TRBD1, 5 bases. The CDR3 spans 15 residues. V lost 1 base and J lost 3, with 10 bases in between. In germline, CDR1 is SNHLY, CDR2 FYNNEI. CDR3 sequence (DNA): TGTGCCAGCAGTGAAGATACCAGGGTCAATCAGCCCCAGCATTTT. It is translated as CASSEDTRVNQPQHF.

This clone is a singleton in its sample. This chain connects TRBV5-6 to TRBJ2-3, with a tentative D call TRBD2 (6 bases). Trimming stripped 1 base from V and 6 bases from J, with 15 bases between. Germline-derived CDR1 and CDR2 are SGHDT and YYEEEE. The CDR3 spans 15 residues. CDR3 region: CASSLLTSGGDTQYF. CDR3 DNA: TGTGCCAGCAGCTTGTTGACTAGTGGGGGGGATACGCAGTATTTT.

This chain uses TRBV5-8 with TRBJ2-7, with no clear D. CDR1 SGHTS and CDR2 YDEGEE come from the germline V gene. CDR3 length: 14 residues. Trimming took 0 bases from V and 5 from J, leaving 12 bases between them. The CDR3 loop is CASSLVVAYDEQYF. DNA of the CDR3: TGTGCCAGCAGCTTGGTGGTAGCCTACGACGAGCAGTACTTC.

The chain employs TRBV29-1 and TRBJ2-4; D is possibly TRBD2 (5 bases). V was shortened by 1 base and J by 0 bases, with 13 bases between the two germline ends. The germline V gene encodes CDR1 SQVTM and CDR2 ANQGSEA. This CDR3 has 16 residues. The CDR3 DNA is TGCAGCGTTGAAGGCTGCCAGACTAAAGCCAAAAACATTCAGTACTTC. Protein: CSVEGCQTKAKNIQYF.

This sequence joins TRBV6-1 and TRBJ2-1; TRBD2 aligns across 9 bases. Germline V gene sequence: CDR1 MNHNS, CDR2 SASEGT. J lost 6 bases, V lost 4 bases, and 10 bases had no gene match. This CDR3 comprises 16 residues. For the CDR3, the DNA is TGTGCCAGCAGTGGGTTCCGCGGGAGGGCCCCCAATGAGCAGTTCTTC. It translates to CASSGFRGRAPNEQFF.

This clone showed up just once. V and J are TRBV30 and TRBJ2-3; 8 nucleotides align to TRBD2. The CDR3 runs to 14 residues. The V gene's germline CDR1 is GTSNPN and CDR2 SVGIG (reference sequence). The J segment lost 4 bases and the V segment lost 0 bases, leaving 3 bases of the junction unmatched. The chain's CDR3 is CAWSVRRGADTQYF. CDR3 nucleotide sequence: TGTGCCTGGAGTGTTAGGCGGGGGGCAGATACGCAGTATTTT.

This clone was recorded only once. The chain recombines TRBV6-5 with TRBJ2-3, with TRBD1 identical over 8 bases. J was trimmed by 2 bases and V by 6 bases; bases with no gene match: 7. This CDR3 spans 15 amino acids. Germline assignment: CDR1 MNHEY and CDR2 SVGAGI. CDR3 residues: CASRKTGADTDTQYF. The CDR3 DNA follows: TGTGCCAGCAGAAAGACAGGGGCCGACACAGATACGCAGTATTTT.

The V gene is TRBV7-9, the J gene TRBJ1-1; unclear D gene. CDR1 and CDR2 (germline): SEHNR, FQNEAQ (reference sequence). The CDR3 contains 14 residues. Trimming stripped 2 bases from V and 1 base from J, with 8 bases between. The CDR3 DNA sequence: TGTGCCAGCAGCTTAAGCAACAGGAACACTGAAGCTTTCTTT. It translates to CASSLSNRNTEAFF.

The chain recombines TRBV2 with TRBJ2-7; the match to TRBD2 covers 8 bases. Germline V gene sequence: CDR1 SNHLY, CDR2 FYNNEI. The junction had 5 bases not matched to a gene; V was cut back by 8 bases and J by 5 bases. The length of the CDR3 is 12 residues. For the CDR3, the DNA is TGTGCCAGCGAAGCGGGGGATGACGAGCAGTACTTC. Translation gives CASEAGDDEQYF.

The chain carries TRBV6-1 and TRBJ2-7, with unresolved D. CDR1 MNHNS and CDR2 SASEGT come from the germline V gene. Trimming shortened V by 6 bases and J by 2 bases, and 11 bases separated the two germline ends. The length of the CDR3 is 13 residues. CDR3 DNA sequence: TGTGCCAGCAGGTTTGGCGGCACCTACGAGCAGTACTTC. Translating gives CASRFGGTYEQYF.

The rearrangement uses TRBV7-9 and TRBJ2-1; 9 nucleotides agree with TRBD2. Germline loops: CDR1 SEHNR, CDR2 FQNEAQ (reference sequence). Trimming removed 5 bases from V and 7 bases from J; junction bases left unmatched: 18. This CDR3 spans 18 amino acids. The DNA of the CDR3 is TGTGCCAGCAGCCCTCGGGGGCTAGCGGGATATACGACGAATGAGCAGTTCTTC. It yields the protein CASSPRGLAGYTTNEQFF.